This T cell receptor beta chain was identified during a study of a mutant IDH1 vaccine in newly diagnosed glioma. Overall study: Pretreatment consisted of radiotherapy, temozolomide, or both, with most receiving both. Study-level points and caveats: Top peripheral T cell clonotype shifts appeared unrelated to pseudoprogression.

V dropped 4 bases and J dropped 1; count of bases not matched to a gene: 12. Germline V gives CDR1 SGHDN, CDR2 FVKESK. The CDR3 spans 17 residues. Time point here: baseline, week 1 (first vaccination visit). Regarding treatment: pre-vaccination baseline after standard-of-care therapy. New WHO grade 3 or 4 astrocytomas that were IDH1-mutant and ATRX-lost occurred in the donors. As to this clone: What it binds is not known.

Sequencing was performed with immunoSEQ multiplex PCR; in TCRdb, only in-frame clones are kept and a portion is missing. The sample gives roughly 15,000 clones, 75% to 90% of which show up once; roughly 10% is in the top ten. This receptor was identified in a middle-aged woman with glioma. Some clones in this sample may be carry-over from other donors' samples. This specimen consisted of PBMCs, obtained from a glioma patient treated with radiotherapy, temozolomide or both. The chain employs TRBV14 and TRBJ1-1; 7 bases match TRBD1. The CDR3 spells CASSPHRGLGKNTEAFF. The CDR3 DNA reads as TGTGCCAGCAGCCCCCACAGGGGATTGGGGAAGAACACTGAAGCTTTCTTT.